These 19 T cell receptor beta chains were all obtained from the same sample, sequenced in a study of blood T cell repertoires in COVID-19. Here immunoSEQ multiplex PCR was the method, and the copy in TCRdb shows in-frame clones only, minus some. Of 140,000 or so clones in the sample, 82% are singletons; the top ten hold roughly 4%. Material for sequencing was peripheral blood. These receptors were obtained from a woman of 80 years or more with acute or convalescent COVID-19.

The chain links TRBV2 to TRBJ2-6, with D perhaps matching TRBD1 (5 bases). The V end was cut by 6 bases, the J end by 2 bases, with 5 bases between. Germline lookup yields CDR1 SNHLY and CDR2 FYNNEI. The CDR3 covers 13 residues. The CDR3 reads CASRGAGANVLTF. The CDR3 nucleotides read TGTGCCAGCAGAGGGGCTGGGGCCAACGTCCTGACTTTC.

The rearrangement uses TRBV27 and TRBJ1-5; 9 bases are shared with TRBD1. Unmatched junction bases numbered 8, after V lost 8 bases and J lost 6 bases. The CDR3 runs 14 residues. CDR1 is MNHEY, CDR2 SMNVEV, per germline (reference sequence). The chain's CDR3 is CASGRTGVRQPQHF. CDR3 DNA sequence: TGTGCCAGCGGTAGGACAGGGGTGCGTCAGCCCCAGCATTTT.

The gene calls are TRBV2 and TRBJ2-7; D not certain. The CDR3 has 13 residues. Germline CDR1 SNHLY, CDR2 FYNNEI. Trimming left V 8 bases short and J 3 bases short, with 14 bases between. Here the CDR3 reads CASALTGYYEQYF. The CDR3 DNA reads TGTGCCAGCGCACTTACTGGTTACTACGAGCAGTACTTC.

The rearrangement links TRBV6-1 to TRBJ2-7; 10 bases are a match to TRBD1. Germline CDR1 and CDR2: MNHNS and SASEGT. The CDR3 is made up of 17 amino acids. J gave up 6 bases and V 0 bases, and 11 bases lay outside the gene matches. The CDR3: CASSEALPGTGVAEQYF. Here the CDR3 DNA reads TGTGCCAGCAGTGAAGCGCTTCCAGGGACAGGGGTTGCCGAGCAGTACTTC.

V usage is TRBV18 and J usage is TRBJ2-7; D remains ambiguous. Trimming stripped 4 bases from V and 3 bases from J, with 7 bases between. The CDR3 spans 12 residues. Per germline, CDR1 KGHSH and CDR2 LQKENI. CDR3: CASSRANYEQYF. CDR3 nucleotide sequence: TGTGCCAGCTCACGGGCGAACTACGAGCAGTACTTC.

The gene calls are TRBV4-2 and TRBJ2-3, with D possibly matching TRBD2 (7 bases). CDR1 and CDR2 from the germline V gene are LGHNA and YNFKEQ. The CDR3 loop spans 16 amino acids. V was trimmed by 3 bases and J by 4 bases, leaving 17 bases between them. The CDR3 DNA reads as TGTGCCAGCAGCCAGTATAGGGGGGGGTCGGCAGATACGCAGTATTTT. Its protein product is CASSQYRGGSADTQYF.

The chain carries TRBV19 and TRBJ2-1, with D uncertain. The CDR3 has 16 amino acids. The V end was cut by 0 bases, the J end by 3 bases, with 12 bases between. From germline, CDR1 is LNHDA and CDR2 SQIVND (reference sequence). CDR3 in amino acids: CASSIDPRENYNEQFF. CDR3 DNA sequence: TGTGCCAGTAGTATAGATCCCCGCGAAAACTACAATGAGCAGTTCTTC.

This clone turned up a few times. The chain recombines TRBV11-2 with TRBJ1-2; 9 nucleotides match TRBD1. This CDR3 is 16 amino acids long. The V segment lost 4 bases and the J segment 8 bases; nucleotides outside the gene matches: 14. Per germline, CDR1 SGHAT and CDR2 FQNNGV. The CDR3, as DNA: TGTGCCAGCAGCTCTAACAGGGGGCCCTTGATGAGGGGCTACACCTTC. Translated: CASSSNRGPLMRGYTF.

This clone was recorded once. The chain carries TRBV5-1 and TRBJ1-2, with no clear D. Germline V gene data show CDR1 as SGHRS and CDR2 as YFSETQ. Trimming pared 2 bases from V and 7 bases from J, leaving 12 bases between. This CDR3 is built from 13 residues. The CDR3 spells CASSFEGFGGYTF. CDR3 coding DNA: TGCGCCAGCAGCTTTGAGGGTTTCGGTGGCTACACCTTC.

The chain's CDR3 is CASSQAGGRETQYF. The CDR3 bases are TGTGCCAGCAGCCAAGCGGGGGGGCGGGAGACCCAGTACTTC. This chain uses TRBV7-2 with TRBJ2-5, with 10 bases lining up with TRBD2. The germline gives CDR1 SGHTA, CDR2 FQGNSA. V shed 5 bases and J 5 bases; nucleotides not matched to a gene: 5. The CDR3 extends over 14 amino acids.

The chain carries TRBV6-5 and TRBJ2-1, with D possibly being TRBD1 (5 bases). The CDR3 runs 14 residues. Germline V lookup: CDR1 MNHEY, CDR2 SVGAGI. Trimming stripped 0 bases from V and 3 bases from J, with 6 bases between. CDR3 loop: CASSYSDSYNEQFF. CDR3 sequence (DNA): TGTGCCAGCAGTTACTCTGACAGCTACAATGAGCAGTTCTTC.

The CDR3 region has the DNA TGTGCCAGCAAGGGTGGGAGACTGACGAACACTGAAGCTTTCTTT. The encoded protein is CASKGGRLTNTEAFF. The chain couples TRBV2 to TRBJ1-1; no reliable D call. The CDR3 runs 15 residues. Germline V gene lookup returns CDR1 SNHLY and CDR2 FYNNEI. V dropped 7 bases and J dropped 1 base, with 16 bases sitting between them.

This clone is a singleton in its sample. The chain employs TRBV6-5 and TRBJ2-1; D might be TRBD2 (5 bases). Germline assignment: CDR1 MNHEY and CDR2 SVGAGI. Trimming shortened V by 4 bases and J by 6 bases, and 10 bases separated the two germline ends. The CDR3 sequence is 13 residues long. CDR3 DNA: TGTGCCAGCAGTTCCCCTAGCACCAATGAGCAGTTCTTC. It translates to CASSSPSTNEQFF.

This chain connects TRBV9 to TRBJ2-6; D may be TRBD2 (6 bases). In germline, CDR1 is SGDLS, CDR2 YYNGEE. This CDR3 spans 22 amino acids. Trimming pared 0 bases from V and 0 bases from J, leaving 25 bases between. CDR3 sequence reads: CASSVAPGIGGYLSSGANVLTF. The CDR3 nucleotides read TGTGCCAGCAGCGTAGCCCCCGGGATTGGAGGGTATTTGAGCTCTGGGGCCAACGTCCTGACTTTC.

This chain uses TRBV9 with TRBJ2-1, with 7 bases matching TRBD1. Per germline, CDR1 SGDLS and CDR2 YYNGEE. CDR3 length: 14 residues. V shed 4 bases, J shed 4 bases, and the junction held 5 bases outside the gene matches. For the CDR3, the DNA is TGTGCCAGCAGCACAGGGACAGCTTACAATGAGCAGTTCTTC. It codes for CASSTGTAYNEQFF.

This clone was seen once. The J gene is TRBJ1-4, the V gene TRBV28; D is unresolved. Germline lookup yields CDR1 MDHEN and CDR2 SYDVKM. CDR3 length: 15 amino acids. Trimming left V 7 bases short and J 7 bases short, with 19 bases between. CDR3: CASTRGMGRSEKLFF. The DNA of the CDR3 is TGTGCCAGCACGCGGGGAATGGGGAGGAGTGAAAAACTGTTTTTT.

The CDR3 region is CASSPLARSNYGYTF. In DNA form, the CDR3 reads TGTGCCAGCAGCCCTTTAGCTCGTTCGAACTATGGCTACACCTTC. The chain has TRBV11-2 and TRBJ1-2; no firm D call. The CDR3 is made up of 15 amino acids. With 5 bases removed from V and 2 bases from J, the gap between germline ends came to 15 bases. Looked up from germline, CDR1 is SGHAT and CDR2 is FQNNGV.

The V call is TRBV12-3 or TRBV12-4, the J call TRBJ1-2; D is possibly TRBD1 (6 bases). V was trimmed by 8 bases and J by 8 bases, leaving 18 bases between them. The CDR3 is made up of 13 amino acids. The CDR3 nucleotides are TGTGCCAGCGGGGGCTACAGTCTTAAAGGCTACACCTTC. This codes for CASGGYSLKGYTF.

This clone was picked up one time. J is TRBJ1-2 and V is TRBV11-2, with D unresolved. V gave up 6 bases and J gave up 0 bases, with 8 bases separating them. Looked up from germline, CDR1 is SGHAT and CDR2 is FQNNGV. The length of the CDR3 is 13 residues. The CDR3 reads CASRRSSNYGYTF. CDR3 bases: TGTGCCAGCAGGCGTTCCTCTAACTATGGCTACACCTTC. Full variable domain (rest looked up from reference TRBV11-2 and TRBJ1-2): EAGVAQSPRYKIIEKRQSVAFWCNPISGHATLYWYQQILGQGPKLLIQFQNNGVVDDSQLPKDRFSAERLKGVDSTLKIQPAKLEDSAVYLCASRRSSNYGYTFGSGTRLTVV.